The 20 T cell receptor beta chains reported below all come from one sample, sequenced in a study of T cell responses to AZD1222 COVID-19 vaccine. Repertoires were generated with immunoSEQ multiplex PCR, while TCRdb's copy carries only in-frame clones and drops some. Here the sample spans fewer than 150,000 clones, 88% being singletons. The sequenced sample was peripheral blood, obtained 28 days after the second AZD1222 dose. The receptors come from an adult who received the AZD1222 COVID-19 vaccine.

This clone appeared a few times. The chain has TRBV6-5 and TRBJ1-6; D remains unclear. The germline V gene has CDR1 MNHEY and CDR2 SVGAGI. CDR3 length equals 14 residues. Between the trimmed V and J ends, which lost 6 bases and 9 bases, there was a span of 15 bases. CDR3 residues: CASSRPTPSSPLHF. The CDR3, as DNA: TGTGCCAGCAGCCGCCCAACTCCTTCTTCACCCCTCCACTTT.

The chain links TRBV7-2 to TRBJ1-2; possible D gene TRBD1, 5 bases. Germline V gene sequence: CDR1 SGHTA, CDR2 FQGNSA. This CDR3 is 13 amino acids long. V lost 5 bases and J 4 bases, leaving 11 bases between the germline ends. The CDR3 nucleotides are TGTGCCAGCAGCCCAGGGTCGGGCTATGGCTACACCTTC. Its translation: CASSPGSGYGYTF.

The J gene is TRBJ2-2, the V gene TRBV10-1, with 8 bases that match TRBD1. Looked up from germline, CDR1 is WNHNN and CDR2 is SYGVQD (reference sequence). Trimming at V came to 0 bases and at J to 0 bases, leaving 3 bases not matched to a gene. The CDR3 covers 17 residues. The CDR3 protein is CASSESATGANTGELFF. CDR3 nucleotide sequence: TGCGCCAGCAGTGAGTCGGCGACAGGGGCGAACACCGGGGAGCTGTTTTTT.

The V and J genes are TRBV19 and TRBJ1-5; D uncertain. V was pared by 4 bases and J by 1 base, with 14 bases between. The germline V gene has CDR1 LNHDA and CDR2 SQIVND (reference sequence). The length of the CDR3 is 16 residues. The CDR3 region has the DNA TGTGCCAGTAGTAAGGCAAAAGTGGTGAGCAATCAGCCCCAGCATTTT. It yields the protein CASSKAKVVSNQPQHF.

V usage is TRBV6-1 and J usage is TRBJ1-6, with D possibly being TRBD1 (5 bases). V gave up 1 base and J gave up 7 bases, with 8 bases separating them. The CDR3 totals 14 residues. Germline CDR1 reads MNHNS; CDR2 reads SASEGT. In DNA, the CDR3 is TGTGCCAGCAGTGAAGGACAGCCAAATTCACCCCTCCACTTT. It specifies CASSEGQPNSPLHF.

V and J are TRBV28 and TRBJ1-2; D is uncertain. The CDR3 is 13 amino acids. V shed 3 bases and J shed 0 bases, with 5 bases lying between them. Germline V lookup: CDR1 MDHEN, CDR2 SYDVKM. CDR3 amino acids: CASSLSANYGYTF. In DNA form, the CDR3 reads TGTGCCAGCAGTTTGAGCGCTAACTATGGCTACACCTTC.

This clone came up a few times. This chain connects TRBV5-6 to TRBJ1-6; 11 positions match TRBD1. The CDR3 is 16 amino acids. V dropped 4 bases and J dropped 8; count of bases not matched to a gene: 8. The germline gives CDR1 SGHDT, CDR2 YYEEEE. The CDR3 DNA sequence: TGTGCCAGCAGCCCCCGGGACAGGGGGTTTGATTCACCCCTCCACTTT. Encoded protein: CASSPRDRGFDSPLHF.

The chain recombines TRBV12-5 with TRBJ2-3; D possibly corresponds to TRBD2 (6 bases). V was pared by 4 bases and J by 3 bases, with 17 bases between. There are 16 residues in the CDR3. Germline values: CDR1 LGHNT, CDR2 FRNRAP. The CDR3 sequence is CASGSTRRGLTDTQYF. The DNA for the CDR3 is TGTGCTAGTGGTTCCACTAGGAGGGGATTAACAGATACGCAGTATTTT.

This clone was found a few times. V is TRBV3-1 (or the pseudogene TRBV3-2) and J is TRBJ2-1; the D is unclear. Germline V gives CDR1 LGHDT, CDR2 YNNKEL (reference sequence). The CDR3 covers 15 residues. V dropped 1 base and J dropped 9 bases, with 16 bases sitting between them. The CDR3 sequence: CASSQGIGPQSEQFF. For the CDR3, the DNA is TGTGCCAGCAGCCAAGGTATAGGACCCCAGTCTGAGCAGTTCTTC.

The chain links TRBV14 to TRBJ1-3; D possibly corresponds to TRBD1 (5 bases). The V gene lost 6 bases and the J gene lost 1 base, with 13 bases spanning the gap. This CDR3 contains 15 residues. Germline CDR1 and CDR2: SGHDN and FVKESK. The CDR3 loop reads CASSHARGSGNTIYF. The CDR3 nucleotides are TGTGCCAGCAGTCATGCGAGGGGATCTGGAAACACCATATATTTT. Full variable domain (rest looked up from reference TRBV14 and TRBJ1-3): EAGVTQFPSHSVIEKGQTVTLRCDPISGHDNLYWYRRVMGKEIKFLLHFVKESKQDESGMPNNRFLAERTGGTYSTLKVQPAELEDSGVYFCASSHARGSGNTIYFGEGSWLTVV.

The CDR3 loop reads CASSIWGEGGNTEAFF. Here the CDR3 DNA reads TGTGCCAGTAGTATTTGGGGGGAAGGGGGGAACACTGAAGCTTTCTTT. V and J are TRBV19 and TRBJ1-1; TRBD1 might be the D (6 bases). Germline V CDR1 and CDR2: LNHDA, SQIVND (reference sequence). This CDR3 comprises 16 residues. V was shortened by 3 bases and J by 1 base, with 15 bases between the two germline ends. Full variable domain (missing parts from reference TRBV19 and TRBJ1-1): DGGITQSPKYLFRKEGQNVTLSCEQNLNHDAMYWYRQDPGQGLRLIYYSQIVNDFQKGDIAEGYSVSREKKESFPLTVTSAQKNPTAFYLCASSIWGEGGNTEAFFGQGTRLTVV.

The chain recombines TRBV6-1 with TRBJ1-2; 8 bases are shared with TRBD1. CDR3 length equals 17 residues. Losses at the gene ends were 3 bases for V and 4 bases for J; bases not matched to a gene: 13. In germline, CDR1 is MNHNS, CDR2 SASEGT. The CDR3 is CASSDDWGQGAVYGYTF. The CDR3 DNA sequence: TGTGCCAGCAGTGACGACTGGGGGCAGGGGGCGGTCTATGGCTACACCTTC.

The chain employs TRBV4-1 and TRBJ1-4; TRBD1 agrees at 8 bases. The CDR3 runs 19 residues. Germline assignment: CDR1 MGHRA and CDR2 YSYEKL. With V trimmed by 0 bases and J by 2 bases, 11 bases remained unmatched. The CDR3 DNA sequence: TGCGCCAGCAGCCAAGATTACCGGAGACAGGGGTTGACTAATGAAAAACTGTTTTTT. It translates to CASSQDYRRQGLTNEKLFF.

This clone turned up a few times. This sequence joins TRBV29-1 and TRBJ1-2; D ambiguous. CDR3 size: 15 residues. Germline CDR1 is SQVTM and CDR2 is ANQGSEA. The V end was cut by 3 bases, the J end by 4 bases, with 18 bases between. CDR3 sequence reads: CSVDGQAGSSYGYTF. The CDR3 DNA is TGCAGCGTTGACGGTCAGGCGGGGTCTAGCTATGGCTACACCTTC.

This chain connects TRBV6-5 to TRBJ2-7; TRBD2 might be the D (5 bases). The CDR3 contains 15 residues. CDR1 MNHEY and CDR2 SVGAGI come from the germline V gene. V was trimmed by 0 bases and J by 2 bases, leaving 11 bases between them. DNA for the CDR3: TGTGCCAGCAGTTACTCCGCGCGAGGGACCTACGAGCAGTACTTC. Translating it yields CASSYSARGTYEQYF.

Worth noting for this clone: This CDR3 is also generated by other DNA sequences in the sample. This chain links TRBV19 with TRBJ2-7; D might be TRBD2 (6 bases). Trimming removed 3 bases from V and 0 bases from J, with 6 bases in between. The CDR3 length is 13 residues. CDR1 is LNHDA, CDR2 SQIVND, per germline (reference sequence). CDR3 nucleotides: TGTGCCAGTAGTATCGGGAGCTCCTACGAGCAGTACTTC. It specifies CASSIGSSYEQYF. The whole variable domain, filled in from reference TRBV19 and TRBJ2-7, reads DGGITQSPKYLFRKEGQNVTLSCEQNLNHDAMYWYRQDPGQGLRLIYYSQIVNDFQKGDIAEGYSVSREKKESFPLTVTSAQKNPTAFYLCASSIGSSYEQYFGPGTRLTVT.

The rearrangement links TRBV5-6 to TRBJ2-5, with D perhaps TRBD1 (5 bases). This CDR3 has 11 amino acids. Germline V gene lookup returns CDR1 SGHDT and CDR2 YYEEEE. Trimming removed 4 bases at V and 9 bases at J, with 10 bases between. This CDR3 reads CASSQDMAQYF. Here the CDR3 DNA reads TGTGCCAGCAGCCAGGACATGGCCCAGTACTTC.

This sequence joins TRBV6-2 or TRBV6-3 and TRBJ1-5; D gene unclear. The V end lost 6 bases, the J end lost 8 bases, and 23 bases lay between the germline ends. CDR1 is MNHEY and CDR2 is SVGEGT in the germline V gene. This CDR3 contains 16 residues. The CDR3 is CASSHDKYPSGEPQHF. The CDR3 DNA reads as TGTGCCAGCAGCCACGACAAGTATCCAAGCGGGGAGCCCCAGCATTTT.

This chain links TRBV3-1 (or the pseudogene TRBV3-2) with TRBJ2-1; the match to TRBD2 covers 9 bases. This CDR3 has 17 amino acids. Losses at the gene ends were 0 bases for V and 8 bases for J; bases not matched to a gene: 11. Germline CDR1 reads LGHDT; CDR2 reads YNNKEL (reference sequence). CDR3 amino acids: CASSQDPPAGGLHEQFF. The CDR3 region has the DNA TGTGCCAGCAGCCAAGATCCCCCAGCGGGGGGCCTCCATGAGCAGTTCTTC.

This sequence joins TRBV5-6 and TRBJ2-1; 10 bases match TRBD2. The CDR3 is 15 amino acids. V shed 4 bases and J 5 bases; nucleotides not matched to a gene: 6. The germline V gene has CDR1 SGHDT and CDR2 YYEEEE. CDR3 protein: CASSILAGDNNEQFF. CDR3 DNA sequence: TGTGCCAGCAGCATTCTAGCGGGGGACAACAATGAGCAGTTCTTC.